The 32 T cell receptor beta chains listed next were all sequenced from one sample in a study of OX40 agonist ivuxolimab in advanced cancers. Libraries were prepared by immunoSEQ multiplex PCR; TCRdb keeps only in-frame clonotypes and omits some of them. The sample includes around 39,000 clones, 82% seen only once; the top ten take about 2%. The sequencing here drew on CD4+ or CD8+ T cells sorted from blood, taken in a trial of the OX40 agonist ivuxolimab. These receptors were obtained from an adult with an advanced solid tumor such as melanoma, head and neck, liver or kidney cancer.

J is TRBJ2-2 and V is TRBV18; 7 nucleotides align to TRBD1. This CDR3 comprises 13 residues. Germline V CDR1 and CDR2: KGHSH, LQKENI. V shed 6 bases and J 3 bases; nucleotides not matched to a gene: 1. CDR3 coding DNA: TGTGCCAGCTCCGACAGGGACACCGGGGAGCTGTTTTTT. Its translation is CASSDRDTGELFF. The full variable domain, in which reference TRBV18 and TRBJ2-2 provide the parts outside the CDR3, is NAGVMQNPRHLVRRRGQEARLRCSPMKGHSHVYWYRQLPEEGLKFMVYLQKENIIDESGMPKERFSAEFPKEGPSILRIQQVVRGDSAAYFCASSDRDTGELFFGEGSRLTVL.

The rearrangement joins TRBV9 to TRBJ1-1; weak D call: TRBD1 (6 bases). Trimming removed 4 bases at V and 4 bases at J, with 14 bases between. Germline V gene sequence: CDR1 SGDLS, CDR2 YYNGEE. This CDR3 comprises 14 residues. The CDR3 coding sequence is TGTGCCAGCAGCTTCAGGGGTCGGGGCACTGAAGCTTTCTTT. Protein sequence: CASSFRGRGTEAFF. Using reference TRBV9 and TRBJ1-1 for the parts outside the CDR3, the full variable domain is DSGVTQTPKHLITATGQRVTLRCSPRSGDLSVYWYQQSLDQGLQFLIQYYNGEERAKGNILERFSAQQFPDLHSELNLSSLELGDSALYFCASSFRGRGTEAFFGQGTRLTVV.

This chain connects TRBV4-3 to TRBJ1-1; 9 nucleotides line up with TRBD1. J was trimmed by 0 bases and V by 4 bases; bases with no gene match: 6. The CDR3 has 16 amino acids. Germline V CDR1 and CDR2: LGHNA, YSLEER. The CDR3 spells CASSPGQGLLNTEAFF. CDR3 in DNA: TGCGCCAGCAGCCCGGGACAGGGTTTATTGAACACTGAAGCTTTCTTT.

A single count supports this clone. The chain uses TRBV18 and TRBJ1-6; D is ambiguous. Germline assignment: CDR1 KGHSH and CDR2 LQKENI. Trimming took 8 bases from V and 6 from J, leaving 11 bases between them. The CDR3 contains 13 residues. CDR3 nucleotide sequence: TGTGCCAGCCAGTCCGGGCCTAATTCACCCCTCCACTTT. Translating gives CASQSGPNSPLHF.

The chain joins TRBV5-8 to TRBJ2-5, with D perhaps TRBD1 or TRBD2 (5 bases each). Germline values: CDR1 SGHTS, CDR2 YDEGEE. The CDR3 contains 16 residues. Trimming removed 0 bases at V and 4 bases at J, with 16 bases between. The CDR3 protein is CASSLVSPEGRETQYF. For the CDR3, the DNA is TGTGCCAGCAGCTTGGTAAGCCCTGAGGGGCGAGAGACCCAGTACTTC.

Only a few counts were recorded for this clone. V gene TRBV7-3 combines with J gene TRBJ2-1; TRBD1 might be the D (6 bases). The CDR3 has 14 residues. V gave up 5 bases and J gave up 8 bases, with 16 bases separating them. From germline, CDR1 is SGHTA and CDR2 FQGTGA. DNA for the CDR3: TGTGCCAGCAGCACCCGCGGTGGGGGCGATGAGCAGTTCTTC. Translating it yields CASSTRGGGDEQFF.

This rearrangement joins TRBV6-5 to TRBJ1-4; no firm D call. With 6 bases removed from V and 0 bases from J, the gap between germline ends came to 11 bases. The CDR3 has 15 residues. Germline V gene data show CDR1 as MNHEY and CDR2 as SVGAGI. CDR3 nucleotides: TGTGCCAGCAGGCCGACTGGGGCAACTAATGAAAAACTGTTTTTT. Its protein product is CASRPTGATNEKLFF.

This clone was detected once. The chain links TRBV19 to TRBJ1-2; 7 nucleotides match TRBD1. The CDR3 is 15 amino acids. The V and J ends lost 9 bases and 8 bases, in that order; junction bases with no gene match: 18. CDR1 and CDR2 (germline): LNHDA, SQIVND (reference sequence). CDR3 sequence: CASWWTGASSRGYTF. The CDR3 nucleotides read TGTGCCAGCTGGTGGACAGGAGCCAGCTCTCGGGGCTACACCTTC.

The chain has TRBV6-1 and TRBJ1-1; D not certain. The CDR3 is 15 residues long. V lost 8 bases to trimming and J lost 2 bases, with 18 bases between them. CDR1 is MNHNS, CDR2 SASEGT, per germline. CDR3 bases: TGTGCCAGCGTAGAGAACGCCGGGAGTAACACTGAAGCTTTCTTT. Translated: CASVENAGSNTEAFF.

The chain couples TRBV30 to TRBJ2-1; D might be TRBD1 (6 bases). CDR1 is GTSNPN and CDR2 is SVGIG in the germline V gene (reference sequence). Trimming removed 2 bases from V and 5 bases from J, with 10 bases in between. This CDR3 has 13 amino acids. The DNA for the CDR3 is TGTGCCTGGAGTAGGGGGAGAGACAATGAGCAGTTCTTC. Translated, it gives CAWSRGRDNEQFF. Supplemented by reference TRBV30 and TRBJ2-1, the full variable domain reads SQTIHQWPATLVQPVGSPLSLECTVEGTSNPNLYWYRQAAGRGLQLLFYSVGIGQISSEVPQNLSASRPQDRQFILSSKKLLLSDSGFYLCAWSRGRDNEQFFGPGTRLTVL.

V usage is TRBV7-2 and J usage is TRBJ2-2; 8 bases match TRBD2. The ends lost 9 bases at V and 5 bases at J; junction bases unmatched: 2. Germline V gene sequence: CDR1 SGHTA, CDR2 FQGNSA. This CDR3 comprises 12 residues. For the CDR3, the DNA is TGTGCCAGTAGACTAGCGACCGGGGAGCTGTTTTTT. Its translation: CASRLATGELFF.

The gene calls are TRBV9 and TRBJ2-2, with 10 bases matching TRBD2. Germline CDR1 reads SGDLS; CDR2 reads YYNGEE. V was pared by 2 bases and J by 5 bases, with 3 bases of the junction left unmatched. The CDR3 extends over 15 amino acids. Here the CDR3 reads CASSVVSGGTGELFF. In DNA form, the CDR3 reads TGTGCCAGCAGCGTGGTTAGCGGGGGGACCGGGGAGCTGTTTTTT. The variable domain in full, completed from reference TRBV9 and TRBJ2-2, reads DSGVTQTPKHLITATGQRVTLRCSPRSGDLSVYWYQQSLDQGLQFLIQYYNGEERAKGNILERFSAQQFPDLHSELNLSSLELGDSALYFCASSVVSGGTGELFFGEGSRLTVL.

CDR3 sequence reads: CASNAGGPDTQYF. The CDR3 region has the DNA TGCGCCAGCAATGCGGGGGGACCCGATACGCAGTATTTT. This chain connects TRBV10-2 to TRBJ2-3, with 8 positions matching TRBD2. The length of the CDR3 is 13 residues. The germline CDR1 and CDR2 sequences are WSHSY and SAAADI. Trimming cost V 7 bases and J 6 bases; bases outside gene matches: 6.

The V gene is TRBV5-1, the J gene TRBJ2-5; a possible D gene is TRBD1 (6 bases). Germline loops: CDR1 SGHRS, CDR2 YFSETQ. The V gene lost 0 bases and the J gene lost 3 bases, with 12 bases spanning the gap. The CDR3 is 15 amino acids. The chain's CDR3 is CASSLAGYREETQYF. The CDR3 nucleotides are TGCGCCAGCAGCTTGGCCGGTTACAGGGAAGAGACCCAGTACTTC.

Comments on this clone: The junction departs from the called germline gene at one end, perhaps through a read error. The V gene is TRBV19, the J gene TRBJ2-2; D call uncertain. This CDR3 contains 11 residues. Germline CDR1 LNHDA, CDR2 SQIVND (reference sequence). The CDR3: CASSDTRELFF. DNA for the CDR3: TGTGCCAGTTCTGACACCCGGGAGCTGTTTTTT.

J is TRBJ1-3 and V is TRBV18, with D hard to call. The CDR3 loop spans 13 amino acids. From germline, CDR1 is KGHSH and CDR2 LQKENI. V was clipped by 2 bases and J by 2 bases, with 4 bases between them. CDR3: CASSPGAGNTIYF. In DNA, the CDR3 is TGTGCCAGCTCACCAGGGGCTGGAAACACCATATATTTT.

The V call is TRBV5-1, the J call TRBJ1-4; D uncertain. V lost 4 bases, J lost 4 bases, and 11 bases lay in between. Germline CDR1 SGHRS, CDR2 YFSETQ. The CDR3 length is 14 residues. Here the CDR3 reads CASSPRDYNEKLFF. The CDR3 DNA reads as TGCGCCAGCAGCCCACGAGATTATAATGAAAAACTGTTTTTT.

CDR3 residues: CASKALRGRAYNEQFF. The CDR3 bases are TGTGCCAGTAAAGCGTTAAGGGGACGAGCCTACAATGAGCAGTTCTTC. The V and J genes are TRBV19 and TRBJ2-1; tentatively, D is TRBD1 or TRBD2 (5 bases each). With 7 bases removed from V and 2 bases from J, the gap between germline ends came to 18 bases. This CDR3 is 16 amino acids long. The germline CDR1 and CDR2 sequences are LNHDA and SQIVND (reference sequence).

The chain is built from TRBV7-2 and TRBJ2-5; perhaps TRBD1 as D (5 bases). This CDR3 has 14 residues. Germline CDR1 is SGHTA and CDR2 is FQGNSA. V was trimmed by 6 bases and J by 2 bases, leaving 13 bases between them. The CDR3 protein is CASSNRPGQETQYF. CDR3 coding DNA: TGTGCCAGCAGTAATCGGCCAGGGCAAGAGACCCAGTACTTC.

The CDR3 nucleotides are TGCGCCAGCAGGGGGGACAGGGATATTGCTGGAAACACCATATATTTT. It encodes CASRGDRDIAGNTIYF. V gene TRBV10-1 combines with J gene TRBJ1-3, with 9 bases fitting TRBD1. This CDR3 region has 16 residues. V shed 6 bases and J 2 bases; nucleotides not matched to a gene: 8. Per germline, CDR1 WNHNN and CDR2 SYGVQD (reference sequence).

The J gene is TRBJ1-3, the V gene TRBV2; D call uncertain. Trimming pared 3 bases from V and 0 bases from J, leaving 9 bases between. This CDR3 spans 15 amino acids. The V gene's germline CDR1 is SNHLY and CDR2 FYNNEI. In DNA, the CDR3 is TGTGCCAGCAGTGAGATAGGAAGCTCTGGAAACACCATATATTTT. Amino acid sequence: CASSEIGSSGNTIYF.

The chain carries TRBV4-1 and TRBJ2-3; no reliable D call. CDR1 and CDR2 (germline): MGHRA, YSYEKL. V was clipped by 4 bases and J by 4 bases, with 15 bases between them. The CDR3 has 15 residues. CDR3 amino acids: CASSPKGLAADTQYF. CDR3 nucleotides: TGCGCCAGCAGCCCAAAGGGCTTAGCTGCAGATACGCAGTATTTT.

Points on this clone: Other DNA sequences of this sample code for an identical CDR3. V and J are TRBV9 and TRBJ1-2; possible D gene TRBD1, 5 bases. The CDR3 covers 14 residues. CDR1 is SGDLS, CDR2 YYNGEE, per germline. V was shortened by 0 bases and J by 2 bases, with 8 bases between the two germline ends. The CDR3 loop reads CASSVVGTNYGYTF. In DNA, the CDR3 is TGTGCCAGCAGCGTAGTGGGGACCAACTATGGCTACACCTTC.

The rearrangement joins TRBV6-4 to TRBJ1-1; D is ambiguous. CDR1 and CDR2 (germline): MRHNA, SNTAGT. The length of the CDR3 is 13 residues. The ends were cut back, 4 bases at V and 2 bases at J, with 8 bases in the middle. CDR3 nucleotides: TGTGCCAGCAGTGTGACCCAAAACACTGAAGCTTTCTTT. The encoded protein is CASSVTQNTEAFF.

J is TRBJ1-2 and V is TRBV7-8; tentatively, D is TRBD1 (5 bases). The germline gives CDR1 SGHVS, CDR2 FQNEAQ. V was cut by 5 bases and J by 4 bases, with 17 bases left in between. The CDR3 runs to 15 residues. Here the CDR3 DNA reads TGTGCCAGCAGCGGTAGACCGGGACGCGTCTATGGCTACACCTTC. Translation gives CASSGRPGRVYGYTF.

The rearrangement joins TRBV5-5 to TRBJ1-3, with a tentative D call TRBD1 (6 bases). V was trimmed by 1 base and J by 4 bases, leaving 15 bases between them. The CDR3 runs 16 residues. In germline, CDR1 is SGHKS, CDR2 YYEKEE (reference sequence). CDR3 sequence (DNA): TGTGCCAGCAGCTTGTTGGGGGGGCTAATAGGAAACACCATATATTTT. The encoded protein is CASSLLGGLIGNTIYF.

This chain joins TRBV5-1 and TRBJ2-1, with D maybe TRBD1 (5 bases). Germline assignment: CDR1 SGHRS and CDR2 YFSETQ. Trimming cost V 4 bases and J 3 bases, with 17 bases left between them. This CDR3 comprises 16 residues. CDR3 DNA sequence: TGCGCCAGCAGCGTGCGATCCACCCAGGGCTACAATGAGCAGTTCTTC. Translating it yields CASSVRSTQGYNEQFF.

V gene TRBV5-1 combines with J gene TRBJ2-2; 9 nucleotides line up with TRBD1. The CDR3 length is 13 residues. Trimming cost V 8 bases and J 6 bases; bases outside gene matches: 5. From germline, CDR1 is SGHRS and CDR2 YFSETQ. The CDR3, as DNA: TGCGCCAGTGGACAGGGGCTGTCCGGGGAGCTGTTTTTT. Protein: CASGQGLSGELFF. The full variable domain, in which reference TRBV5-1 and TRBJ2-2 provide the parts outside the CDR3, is KAGVTQTPRYLIKTRGQQVTLSCSPISGHRSVSWYQQTPGQGLQFLFEYFSETQRNKGNFPGRFSGRQFSNSRSEMNVSTLELGDSALYLCASGQGLSGELFFGEGSRLTVL.

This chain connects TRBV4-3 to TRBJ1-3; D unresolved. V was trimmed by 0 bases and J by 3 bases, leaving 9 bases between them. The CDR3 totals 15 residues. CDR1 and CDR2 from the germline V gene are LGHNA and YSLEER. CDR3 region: CASSQDSSIGNTIYF. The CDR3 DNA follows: TGCGCCAGCAGCCAAGATTCCTCTATTGGAAACACCATATATTTT.

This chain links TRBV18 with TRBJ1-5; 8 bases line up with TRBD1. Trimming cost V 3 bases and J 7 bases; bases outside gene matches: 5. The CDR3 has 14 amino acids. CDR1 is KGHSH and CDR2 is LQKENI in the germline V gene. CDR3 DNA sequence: TGTGCCAGCTCACCCCAGGGGGCAGACCAGCCCCAGCATTTT. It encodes CASSPQGADQPQHF.

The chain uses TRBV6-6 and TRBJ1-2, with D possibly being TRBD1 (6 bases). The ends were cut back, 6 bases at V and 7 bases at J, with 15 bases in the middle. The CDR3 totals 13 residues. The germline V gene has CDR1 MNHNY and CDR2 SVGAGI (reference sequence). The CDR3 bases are TGTGCCAGCAGGCCGACAGGACATCCTGGCTACACCTTC. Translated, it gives CASRPTGHPGYTF.

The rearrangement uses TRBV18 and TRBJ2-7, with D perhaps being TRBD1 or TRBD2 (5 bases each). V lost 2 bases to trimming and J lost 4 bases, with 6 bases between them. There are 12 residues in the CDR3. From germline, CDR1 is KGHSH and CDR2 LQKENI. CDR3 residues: CASSPGGYEQYF. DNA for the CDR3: TGTGCCAGCTCACCAGGGGGTTACGAGCAGTACTTC.